Detailed here is one T cell receptor beta chain. The antigen is unknown. A junction end diverges from the germline sequence, so it may reflect a read error. At the DNA level, this CDR3 is encoded by other sequences in the same sample as well. This CDR3 contains 15 residues. From germline, CDR1 is SGHVS and CDR2 FQNEAQ. 13 Jbeta primers and 60 Vbeta primers were used for the PCR. The table came from immunoSEQ multiplex PCR; TCRdb's copy has only in-frame clones and leaves some out. The repertoire holds around 150,000 clones, with roughly 80% as singletons. The data belong to a study of cytomegalovirus exposure and HLA in healthy donors. Overall study context: Early on, a data release was issued that held roughly 80 million unique TCRs from HLA-typed donors.

Broader study findings: Later analysis showed TCR association rates varying by HLA locus, highest for DRB1 and lowest for HLA-C. Follow-up analysis later connected one missense variant in DCLRE1C with trimming of TCR beta V- and J-genes. Later findings reportedly placed an Asian-associated ancestry cluster below the approximately 670-donor mean for N-insertions.

V gene TRBV7-8 combines with J gene TRBJ1-1; 8 bases align to TRBD1. The material sequenced was PBMCs. This receptor was obtained from a woman aged 25 to 45 in good health and CMV-seropositive. The CDR3 protein is CASSLRQGASTEAFF. The CDR3 region has the DNA TGTGCCAGCAGCTTACGTCAGGGGGCGAGCACTGAAGCCTTCTTT.